This T cell receptor beta chain was observed in a study of control samples from healthy donors and cancer patients. The germline V and J ends were trimmed by 1 base and 1 base, with 17 bases remaining between them. This CDR3 is 18 amino acids long. Per the germline V gene, CDR1 is LGHDT and CDR2 is YNNKEL (reference sequence). Only in-frame clones appear in the TCRdb table, and some are missing; sequencing was by immunoSEQ multiplex PCR. The sample shows 95,000 to 150,000 clones, about 90% of them seen only once. The sequencing input was blood. This chain uses TRBV3-1 (or the pseudogene TRBV3-2) with TRBJ1-3, with D perhaps matching TRBD1 (6 bases). This receptor was taken from a man between 60 and 75 years old in good health. The CDR3 spells CASSQAAQRGLSGNTIYF. CDR3 bases: TGTGCCAGCAGCCAAGCAGCCCAGAGGGGGTTGTCTGGAAACACCATATATTTT.